The 16 T cell receptor beta chains below were found in one sample sequenced in a study of blood T cell repertoires in COVID-19. Sequencing used immunoSEQ multiplex PCR; TCRdb keeps in-frame clones, though not all of them. Here the sample spans fewer than 250,000 clones, about nine tenths being singletons. The sequencing input was PBMCs or T cells enriched from blood (not recorded which). These receptors were collected from a woman aged 25 to 39 with acute COVID-19.

The chain carries TRBV27 and TRBJ2-1; the match to TRBD2 covers 9 bases. Unmatched junction bases numbered 6, after V lost 2 bases and J lost 4 bases. CDR3 length: 16 amino acids. The germline CDR1 and CDR2 sequences are MNHEY and SMNVEV (reference sequence). DNA of the CDR3: TGTGCCAGCAGTTTAGCAGCGGGGGGAATTTACAATGAGCAGTTCTTC. It translates to CASSLAAGGIYNEQFF.

This clone was counted a single time. The V and J genes are TRBV7-9 and TRBJ1-4; possibly TRBD1 for D (6 bases). The length of the CDR3 is 17 residues. The germline CDR1 and CDR2 sequences are SEHNR and FQNEAQ (reference sequence). V dropped 3 bases and J dropped 0 bases, with 14 bases sitting between them. The CDR3 nucleotides read TGTGCCAGCAGCTTGGAATGGACAGCCGCAACTAATGAAAAACTGTTTTTT. Its translation is CASSLEWTAATNEKLFF.

The rearrangement links TRBV29-1 to TRBJ2-5; 8 nucleotides line up with TRBD1. CDR1 and CDR2 (germline): SQVTM, ANQGSEA. The J segment lost 1 base and the V segment lost 5 bases, leaving 3 bases of the junction unmatched. This CDR3 has 13 residues. The DNA for the CDR3 is TGCAGCGTTCTTCAGGGGGCCCAAGAGACCCAGTACTTC. Translated: CSVLQGAQETQYF. Variable domain in full (rest from reference TRBV29-1 and TRBJ2-5): SAVISQKPSRDICQRGTSLTIQCQVDSQVTMMFWYRQQPGQSLTLIATANQGSEATYESGFVIDKFPISRPNLTFSTLTVSNMSPEDSSIYLCSVLQGAQETQYFGPGTRLLVL.

The genes are TRBV5-6 and TRBJ1-6; no definite D call. This CDR3 contains 14 residues. V lost 4 bases, J lost 8 bases, and 13 bases lay in between. The V gene's germline CDR1 is SGHDT and CDR2 YYEEEE. The DNA of the CDR3 is TGTGCCAGCAGCACCGGCCCCGGGGATTCACCCCTCCACTTT. It is translated as CASSTGPGDSPLHF.

This chain links TRBV7-6 with TRBJ1-1; tentative D call: TRBD1 (6 bases). The CDR3 has 15 residues. Germline V gene lookup returns CDR1 SGHVS and CDR2 FNYEAQ. V was pared by 4 bases and J by 0 bases, with 12 bases between. The CDR3 spells CASSSKQGMNTEAFF. CDR3 nucleotide sequence: TGTGCCAGCAGCTCCAAACAGGGTATGAACACTGAAGCTTTCTTT. The full variable domain, with the rest looked up from reference TRBV7-6 and TRBJ1-1, is GAGVSQSPRYKVTKRGQDVALRCDPISGHVSLYWYRQALGQGPEFLTYFNYEAQQDKSGLPNDRFSAERPEGSISTLTIQRTEQRDSAMYRCASSSKQGMNTEAFFGQGTRLTVV.

Details on this clone: Other DNA sequences in the sample encode the same CDR3. This rearrangement joins TRBV6-5 to TRBJ2-2, with 7 positions matching TRBD1. The V and J ends lost 2 bases and 4 bases, in that order; junction bases with no gene match: 4. Germline V gene lookup returns CDR1 MNHEY and CDR2 SVGAGI. This CDR3 comprises 15 residues. This CDR3 is CASSYATGSTGELFF. The DNA for the CDR3 is TGTGCCAGCAGTTACGCGACAGGGAGCACCGGGGAGCTGTTTTTT.

The chain couples TRBV7-2 to TRBJ1-4; D uncertain. CDR1 is SGHTA and CDR2 is FQGNSA in the germline V gene. Trimming stripped 1 base from V and 8 bases from J, with 11 bases between. The CDR3 length is 14 residues. CDR3 bases: TGTGCCAGCAGCTTAGTTGTTGGAGGAGAAAAACTGTTTTTT. It encodes CASSLVVGGEKLFF.

V and J are TRBV18 and TRBJ2-3, with TRBD2 identical over 10 bases. The length of the CDR3 is 16 residues. CDR1 KGHSH and CDR2 LQKENI come from the germline V gene. J gave up 0 bases and V 3 bases, and 3 bases lay outside the gene matches. The CDR3 spells CASSPKLAGSTDTQYF. CDR3 nucleotide sequence: TGTGCCAGCTCACCGAAACTAGCGGGGAGCACAGATACGCAGTATTTT.

This chain joins TRBV10-1 and TRBJ1-4; 7 bases line up with TRBD1. The J segment lost 6 bases and the V segment lost 8 bases, leaving 9 bases of the junction unmatched. The CDR3 extends over 14 amino acids. CDR1 and CDR2 from the germline V gene are WNHNN and SYGVQD (reference sequence). CDR3 DNA sequence: TGCGCCAGCTCCCAGGGGGATCGCGATGAAAAACTGTTTTTT. Encoded protein: CASSQGDRDEKLFF.

The chain uses TRBV9 and TRBJ1-1; TRBD1 aligns across 7 bases. The CDR3 has 14 amino acids. Unmatched junction bases numbered 5, after V lost 5 bases and J lost 1 base. Per germline, CDR1 SGDLS and CDR2 YYNGEE. The CDR3 region has the DNA TGTGCCAGCAGTAAGGGGGCGGAGAACACTGAAGCTTTCTTT. It yields the protein CASSKGAENTEAFF.

V is TRBV19 and J is TRBJ2-5; 11 bases map to TRBD2. The CDR3 contains 15 residues. Per the germline V gene, CDR1 is LNHDA and CDR2 is SQIVND (reference sequence). The V and J ends lost 7 bases and 0 bases, in that order; junction bases with no gene match: 4. The DNA of the CDR3 is TGTGCCAGTAACCAACTAGCGGGGGACCAAGAGACCCAGTACTTC. Protein: CASNQLAGDQETQYF.

The DNA for the CDR3 is TGTGCCTCCGGGGGAGTGACGAGTGGCTACACCTTC. Translated, it gives CASGGVTSGYTF. This chain connects TRBV7-2 to TRBJ1-2; the D gene is possibly TRBD1 (5 bases). CDR3 length: 12 amino acids. V was pared by 11 bases and J by 7 bases, with 17 bases between. The germline gives CDR1 SGHTA, CDR2 FQGNSA. The full variable domain, rest sourced from reference TRBV7-2 and TRBJ1-2, is GAGVSQSPSNKVTEKGKDVELRCDPISGHTALYWYRQSLGQGLEFLIYFQGNSAPDKSGLPSDRFSAERTGGSVSTLTIQRTQQEDSAVYLCASGGVTSGYTFGSGTRLTVV.

The chain is built from TRBV3-1 (or the pseudogene TRBV3-2) and TRBJ2-3; 7 bases are a match to TRBD1. From germline, CDR1 is LGHDT and CDR2 YNNKEL (reference sequence). The junction had 10 bases not matched to a gene; V was cut back by 2 bases and J by 2 bases. The CDR3 spans 17 residues. As DNA, the CDR3 is TGTGCCAGCAGCCAAAGACAGGGAAGCACCGTCACAGATACGCAGTATTTT. As protein: CASSQRQGSTVTDTQYF.

This clone appeared a single time. This chain uses TRBV7-8 with TRBJ2-2; 7 positions match TRBD1. V dropped 8 bases and J dropped 5; count of bases not matched to a gene: 11. The germline V gene has CDR1 SGHVS and CDR2 FQNEAQ. CDR3 length: 15 residues. The CDR3 DNA sequence: TGTGCCAGCGTGACTACCACAGGGGTTACCGGGGAGCTGTTTTTT. It encodes CASVTTTGVTGELFF.

The chain combines TRBV7-2 with TRBJ1-2; D ambiguous. Looked up from germline, CDR1 is SGHTA and CDR2 is FQGNSA. The CDR3 length is 18 residues. Trimming cost V 4 bases and J 5 bases, with 26 bases left between them. In DNA form, the CDR3 reads TGTGCCAGCAGCTCATTTCTGGCTTCGAGGACTTCTCGGTATGGCTACACCTTC. Translating gives CASSSFLASRTSRYGYTF.

This rearrangement joins TRBV7-6 to TRBJ1-4; no definite D call. Trimming shortened V by 2 bases and J by 4 bases, and 11 bases separated the two germline ends. Germline V gives CDR1 SGHVS, CDR2 FNYEAQ. This CDR3 comprises 15 residues. This CDR3 is CASSLFRGRNEKLFF. The CDR3 region has the DNA TGTGCCAGCAGCTTATTCCGGGGTCGTAATGAAAAACTGTTTTTT.